What follows describes a single T cell receptor beta chain. No cognate antigen has been identified for it. A much bigger clone sits one base away, suggesting this may be a read error. The source of the sample is a study (dated by TCRdb to 2015 to 2016). Turning to the overall study: The research examined where HIV persistence comes from in people whose immune systems controlled HIV infection without treatment.

From a lookup of the germline V gene, CDR1 and CDR2 are MNHEY and SVGEGT. The germline ends are 13 bases apart after V is trimmed by 7 bases and J by 0 bases. The CDR3 sequence holds 15 residues, the cysteine and phenylalanine included. Just the 45-base CDR3 DNA is kept, in frame starting at base 1. Library prep was done by 5' RACE. The instrument given in TCRdb is Illumina HiSeq 2000. The public reads were quality trimmed at Q25 with fastp and then assembled into clones with MiXCR by TCRdb, keeping productive beta chains. Every distinct CDR3 protein forms one entry, paired with its most common genes and DNA. The sample has 1,500 to 2,000 distinct CDR3 sequences on record, approximately 8% of them singletons. The ten largest clonotypes hold approximately 10% of the sample.

This TCR came from a female donor with HIV. Material: central memory T cells from blood PBMCs. Per the publication, the cell subset or site label means: central memory CD4+ T cells. The chain is assembled from TRBV6-2 or TRBV6-3 and TRBJ1-5; the D gene remains uncertain. The CDR3 loop reads CASTRPGSSNQPQHF. The bases read TGTGCCAGCACTCGACCGGGTAGTAGCAATCAGCCCCAGCATTTT.